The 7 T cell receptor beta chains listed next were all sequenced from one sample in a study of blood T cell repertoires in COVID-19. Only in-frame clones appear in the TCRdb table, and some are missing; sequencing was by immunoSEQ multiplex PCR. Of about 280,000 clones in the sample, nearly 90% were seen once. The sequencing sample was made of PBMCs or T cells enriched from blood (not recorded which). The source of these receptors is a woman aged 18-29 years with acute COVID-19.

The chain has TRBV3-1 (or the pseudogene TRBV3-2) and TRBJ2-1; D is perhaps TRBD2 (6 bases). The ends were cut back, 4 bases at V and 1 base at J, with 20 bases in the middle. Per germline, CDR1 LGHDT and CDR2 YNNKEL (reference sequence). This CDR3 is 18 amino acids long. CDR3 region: CASSPRDFTPESYNEQFF. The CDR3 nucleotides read TGTGCCAGCAGCCCTCGGGACTTCACCCCCGAATCCTACAATGAGCAGTTCTTC.

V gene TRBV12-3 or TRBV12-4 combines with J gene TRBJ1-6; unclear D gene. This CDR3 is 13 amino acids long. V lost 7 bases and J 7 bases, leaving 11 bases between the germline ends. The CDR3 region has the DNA TGTGCCAGCACCCTATCCGGGAATTCACCCCTCCACTTT. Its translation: CASTLSGNSPLHF.

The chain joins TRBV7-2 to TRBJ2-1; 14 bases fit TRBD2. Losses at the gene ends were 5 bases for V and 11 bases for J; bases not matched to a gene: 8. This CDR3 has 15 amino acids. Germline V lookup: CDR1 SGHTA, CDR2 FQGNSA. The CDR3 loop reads CASSPTTSGRAQQFF. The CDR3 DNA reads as TGTGCCAGCAGCCCCACGACTAGCGGGAGGGCTCAGCAGTTCTTC.

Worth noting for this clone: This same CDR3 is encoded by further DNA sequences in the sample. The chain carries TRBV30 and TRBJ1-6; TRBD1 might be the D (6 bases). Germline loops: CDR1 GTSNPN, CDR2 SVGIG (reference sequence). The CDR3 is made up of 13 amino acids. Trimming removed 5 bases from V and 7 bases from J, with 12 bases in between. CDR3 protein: CAWGTGLNSPLHF. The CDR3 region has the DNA TGTGCCTGGGGAACAGGGTTGAATTCACCCCTCCACTTT.

CDR3 in amino acids: CASTHQGDEQYF. As DNA, the CDR3 is TGTGCCAGCACACATCAGGGGGACGAGCAGTACTTC. The V gene is TRBV6-5, the J gene TRBJ2-7, with 7 bases fitting TRBD1. The V segment lost 7 bases and the J segment 5 bases; nucleotides outside the gene matches: 5. Germline assignment: CDR1 MNHEY and CDR2 SVGAGI. The CDR3 has 12 amino acids.

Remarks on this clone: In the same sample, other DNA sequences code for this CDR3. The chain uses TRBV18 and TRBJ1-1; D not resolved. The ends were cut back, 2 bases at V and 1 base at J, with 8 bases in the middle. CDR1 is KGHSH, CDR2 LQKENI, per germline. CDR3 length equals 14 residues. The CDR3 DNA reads TGTGCCAGCTCACCAGCGGGTGGGAACACTGAAGCTTTCTTT. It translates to CASSPAGGNTEAFF.

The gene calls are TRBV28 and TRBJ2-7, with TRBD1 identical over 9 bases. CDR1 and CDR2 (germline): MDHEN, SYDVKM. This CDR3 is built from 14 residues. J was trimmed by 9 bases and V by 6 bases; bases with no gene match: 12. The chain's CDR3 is CASRRGQGRFGQYF. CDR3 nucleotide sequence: TGTGCCAGCAGGAGGGGACAGGGACGGTTTGGGCAGTACTTC.